The clone carrying this T cell receptor (beta chain) was seen more than once but under ten times. This entry belongs to a study of blood T cell repertoires in COVID-19. After removal of 3 bases from V and 2 bases from J, the junction contained 0 bases not matched to a gene. Germline loops: CDR1 SGHKS, CDR2 YYEKEE (reference sequence). The CDR3 has 14 residues. Original methodology: Reference gene primers were amplified, and this amplification served to estimate nucleated cell counts. The method was immunoSEQ multiplex PCR; TCRdb's version includes in-frame clones alone and lacks a portion of them. For V, J and clone size, that table is used; D and trimming come from the DNA. The table includes over 150,000 clones, around 80% detected once.

The sequence was obtained from a human donor in a cohort sampled during active COVID-19. The chain recombines TRBV5-5 with TRBJ2-7; 12 nucleotides align to TRBD1. The sequenced material came from peripheral blood. DNA of the CDR3: TGTGCCAGCAGCTGGGACAGGGGGCCCTACGAGCAGTACTTC. Its protein product is CASSWDRGPYEQYF.